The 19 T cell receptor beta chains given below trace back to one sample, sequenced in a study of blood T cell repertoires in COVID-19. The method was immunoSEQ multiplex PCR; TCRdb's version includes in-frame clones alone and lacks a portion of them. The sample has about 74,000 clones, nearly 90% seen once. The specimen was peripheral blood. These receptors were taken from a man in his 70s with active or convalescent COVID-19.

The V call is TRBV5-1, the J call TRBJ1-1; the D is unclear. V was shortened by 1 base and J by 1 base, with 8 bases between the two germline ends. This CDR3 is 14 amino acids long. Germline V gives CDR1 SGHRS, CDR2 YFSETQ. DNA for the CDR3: TGCGCCAGCAGCTTGACAAGGAGGAACACTGAAGCTTTCTTT. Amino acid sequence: CASSLTRRNTEAFF.

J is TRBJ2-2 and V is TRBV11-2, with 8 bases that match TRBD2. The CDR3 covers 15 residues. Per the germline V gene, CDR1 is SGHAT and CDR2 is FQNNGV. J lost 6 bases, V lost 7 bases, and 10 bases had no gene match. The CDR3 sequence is CASKPAGVASGELFF. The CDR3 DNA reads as TGTGCCAGCAAGCCAGCGGGAGTGGCTTCCGGGGAGCTGTTTTTT. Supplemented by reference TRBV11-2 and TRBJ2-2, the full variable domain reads EAGVAQSPRYKIIEKRQSVAFWCNPISGHATLYWYQQILGQGPKLLIQFQNNGVVDDSQLPKDRFSAERLKGVDSTLKIQPAKLEDSAVYLCASKPAGVASGELFFGEGSRLTVL.

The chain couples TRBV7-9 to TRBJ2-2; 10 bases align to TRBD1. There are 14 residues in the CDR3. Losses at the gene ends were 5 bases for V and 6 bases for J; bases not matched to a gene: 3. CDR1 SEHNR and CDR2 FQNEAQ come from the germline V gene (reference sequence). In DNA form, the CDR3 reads TGTGCCAGCAGCCAGGGACAGGGGTCCGGGGAGCTGTTTTTT. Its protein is CASSQGQGSGELFF.

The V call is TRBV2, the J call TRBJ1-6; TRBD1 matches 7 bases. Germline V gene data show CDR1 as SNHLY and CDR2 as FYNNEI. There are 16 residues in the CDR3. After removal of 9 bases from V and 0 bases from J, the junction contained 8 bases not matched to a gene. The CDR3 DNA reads TGTGCCAGTACCTGGACAGGCCGCTCCTATAATTCACCCCTCCACTTT. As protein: CASTWTGRSYNSPLHF.

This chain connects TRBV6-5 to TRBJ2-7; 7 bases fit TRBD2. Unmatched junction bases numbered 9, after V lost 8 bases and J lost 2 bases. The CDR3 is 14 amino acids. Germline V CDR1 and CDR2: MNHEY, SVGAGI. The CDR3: CASWAAGLTYEQYF. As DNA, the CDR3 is TGTGCCAGCTGGGCAGCGGGGCTAACCTACGAGCAGTACTTC.

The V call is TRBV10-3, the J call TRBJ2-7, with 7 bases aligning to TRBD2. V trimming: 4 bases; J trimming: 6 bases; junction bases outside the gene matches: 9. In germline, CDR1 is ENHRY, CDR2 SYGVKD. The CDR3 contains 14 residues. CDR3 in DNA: TGTGCCATCAGTGCTCCGGGGGGACTACGCGAGCAGTACTTC. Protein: CAISAPGGLREQYF.

The CDR3 DNA is TGTGCCAGCTCACCTCCCCCCGGGACTAGCGCTACAGATACGCAGTATTTT. Translation gives CASSPPPGTSATDTQYF. The chain employs TRBV18 and TRBJ2-3; 10 positions agree with TRBD2. V shed 3 bases, J shed 3 bases, and the junction held 9 bases outside the gene matches. Germline CDR1 is KGHSH and CDR2 is LQKENI. The CDR3 has 17 residues.

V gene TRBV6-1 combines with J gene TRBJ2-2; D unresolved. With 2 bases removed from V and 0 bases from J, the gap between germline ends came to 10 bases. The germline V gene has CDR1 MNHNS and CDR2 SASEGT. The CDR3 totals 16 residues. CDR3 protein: CASSEIWQANTGELFF. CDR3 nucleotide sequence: TGTGCCAGCAGTGAAATTTGGCAGGCGAACACCGGGGAGCTGTTTTTT.

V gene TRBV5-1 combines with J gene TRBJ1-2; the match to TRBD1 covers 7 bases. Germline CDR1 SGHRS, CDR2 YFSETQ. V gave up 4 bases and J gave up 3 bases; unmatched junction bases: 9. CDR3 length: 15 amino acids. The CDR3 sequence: CASSPAGQTYYGYTF. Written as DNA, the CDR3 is TGCGCCAGCAGCCCCGCGGGACAGACGTACTATGGCTACACCTTC.

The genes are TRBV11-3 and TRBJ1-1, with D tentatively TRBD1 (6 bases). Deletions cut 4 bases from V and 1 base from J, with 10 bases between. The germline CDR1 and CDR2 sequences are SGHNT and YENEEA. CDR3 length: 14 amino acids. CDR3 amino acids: CASSSGTTNTEAFF. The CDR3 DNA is TGTGCCAGCAGCTCCGGGACAACGAACACTGAAGCTTTCTTT.

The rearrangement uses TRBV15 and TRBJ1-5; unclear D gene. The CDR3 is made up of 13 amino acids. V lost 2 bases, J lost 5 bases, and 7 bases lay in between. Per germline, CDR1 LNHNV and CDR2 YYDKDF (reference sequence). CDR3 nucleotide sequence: TGTGCCACCAGCAGAAGTCAGGATCAGCCCCAGCATTTT. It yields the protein CATSRSQDQPQHF.

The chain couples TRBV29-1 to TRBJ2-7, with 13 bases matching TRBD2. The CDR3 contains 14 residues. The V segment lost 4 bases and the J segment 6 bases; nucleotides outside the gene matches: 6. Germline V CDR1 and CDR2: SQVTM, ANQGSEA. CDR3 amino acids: CSVATSGGISEQYF. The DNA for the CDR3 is TGCAGCGTTGCGACTAGCGGGGGGATCAGCGAGCAGTACTTC.

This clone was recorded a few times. The CDR3 is CASSQTGGRDTEAFF. The DNA for the CDR3 is TGCGCCAGCAGCCAAACAGGGGGCAGGGACACTGAAGCTTTCTTT. The chain combines TRBV4-1 with TRBJ1-1, with 9 bases identical to TRBD1. The germline V gene has CDR1 MGHRA and CDR2 YSYEKL. V shed 2 bases and J 3 bases; nucleotides not matched to a gene: 4. The CDR3 is 15 residues long.

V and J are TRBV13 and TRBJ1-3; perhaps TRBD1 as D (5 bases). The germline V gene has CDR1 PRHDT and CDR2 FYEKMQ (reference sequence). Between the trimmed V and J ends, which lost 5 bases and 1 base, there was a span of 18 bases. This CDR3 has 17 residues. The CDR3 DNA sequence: TGTGCCAGCAGCCTCCGGCAGGGAAGGCTTTCTGGAAACACCATATATTTT. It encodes CASSLRQGRLSGNTIYF.

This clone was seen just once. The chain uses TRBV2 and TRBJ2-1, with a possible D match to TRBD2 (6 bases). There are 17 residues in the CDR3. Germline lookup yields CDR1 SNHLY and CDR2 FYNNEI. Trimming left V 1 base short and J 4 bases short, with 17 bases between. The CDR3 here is CASSEDPPGGLYNEQFF. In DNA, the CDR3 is TGTGCCAGCAGTGAAGACCCCCCCGGGGGACTTTACAATGAGCAGTTCTTC. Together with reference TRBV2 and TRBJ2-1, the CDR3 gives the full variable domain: EPEVTQTPSHQVTQMGQEVILRCVPISNHLYFYWYRQILGQKVEFLVSFYNNEISEKSEIFDDQFSVERPDGSNFTLKIRSTKLEDSAMYFCASSEDPPGGLYNEQFFGPGTRLTVL.

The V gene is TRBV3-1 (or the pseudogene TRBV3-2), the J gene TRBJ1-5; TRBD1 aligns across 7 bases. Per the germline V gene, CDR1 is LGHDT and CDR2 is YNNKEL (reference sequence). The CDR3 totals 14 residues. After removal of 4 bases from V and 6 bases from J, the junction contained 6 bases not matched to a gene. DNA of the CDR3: TGTGCCAGCAGCCTAGGAGGGACAGTTCAGCCCCAGCATTTT. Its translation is CASSLGGTVQPQHF.

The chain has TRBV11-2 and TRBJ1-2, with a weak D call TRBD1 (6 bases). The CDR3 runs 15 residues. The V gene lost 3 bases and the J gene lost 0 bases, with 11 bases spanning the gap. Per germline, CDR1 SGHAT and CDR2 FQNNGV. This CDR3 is CASSFDRQTNYGYTF. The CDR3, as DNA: TGTGCCAGCAGCTTCGACAGGCAAACTAACTATGGCTACACCTTC. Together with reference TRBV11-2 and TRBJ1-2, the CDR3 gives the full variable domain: EAGVAQSPRYKIIEKRQSVAFWCNPISGHATLYWYQQILGQGPKLLIQFQNNGVVDDSQLPKDRFSAERLKGVDSTLKIQPAKLEDSAVYLCASSFDRQTNYGYTFGSGTRLTVV.

CDR3 region: CASRSGNTEAFF. For the CDR3, the DNA is TGCGCCAGCAGGTCAGGGAACACTGAAGCTTTCTTT. The chain employs TRBV5-1 and TRBJ1-1, with D uncertain. Germline V CDR1 and CDR2: SGHRS, YFSETQ. This CDR3 is built from 12 residues. V lost 5 bases and J lost 1, with 6 bases in between.

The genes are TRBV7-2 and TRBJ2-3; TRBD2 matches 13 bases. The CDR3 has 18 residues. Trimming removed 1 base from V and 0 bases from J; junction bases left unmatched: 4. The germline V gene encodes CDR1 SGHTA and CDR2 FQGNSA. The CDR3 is CASSLVGLAGLSTDTQYF. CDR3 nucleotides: TGTGCCAGCAGCTTAGTGGGACTAGCGGGGCTTAGCACAGATACGCAGTATTTT.